This entry features one T cell receptor (beta chain) sequence. Antigen: not known. A much larger clone is a single base away; this may be a read error. Making TCR cDNA involved 5'RACE template switching, which added UMIs and a universal primer site. MiXCR was run by TCRdb on the 5' RACE reads, yielding one entry per CDR3 protein. Counted here are 450,000 to 650,000 distinct CDR3 sequences, 21% occurring once; the ten biggest clones make up about 16%. The record originates from a study of T cells after yellow fever vaccination. Across the whole study: Some fractions had low cell numbers, and these were prepared with SMART-Seq v4 Ultra Low Input.

Study-wide findings and caveats: Abundant clonotypes from the bulk population could get into FACS-sorted repertoires as contaminants. Boosting was followed by the reappearance of most primary-vaccination clones (around 96% CD4, roughly 90% CD8).

Per the germline V gene, CDR1 is KGHDR and CDR2 is SFDVKD. Trimming cost V 2 bases and J 5 bases, with 12 bases left between them. This CDR3 contains 15 residues. This sequence joins TRBV24-1 and TRBJ1-5; D call uncertain. This clonotype originated in a young man who received the YFV17D yellow fever vaccine. Source: PBMCs, taken 21 days after the first yellow fever vaccination. The DNA for the CDR3 is TGTGCCACCAGTGATTCTACAAGGTGGGATCAGCCCCAGCATTTT. Its translation is CATSDSTRWDQPQHF.